Only a few counts were recorded for the clone carrying this TCR beta chain. Germline values: CDR1 SGHVS, CDR2 FQNEAQ. The CDR3 contains 15 residues. V was shortened by 5 bases and J by 4 bases, with 17 bases between the two germline ends. This record comes from a study of OX40 agonist ivuxolimab in advanced cancers. Study-wide context: Patients received ivuxolimab, an intravenous treatment, every 2 weeks at 0.01 to 10 mg/kg.

The table came from immunoSEQ multiplex PCR; TCRdb's copy has only in-frame clones and leaves some out. Of about 98,000 clones in the sample, around nine tenths were seen once. The V and J genes are TRBV7-8 and TRBJ1-1; unclear D gene. This TCR was sampled from an adult with an advanced solid tumor such as melanoma, head and neck, liver or kidney cancer. The sequencing used CD4+ or CD8+ T cells sorted from blood, collected in a trial of the OX40 agonist ivuxolimab. CDR3 sequence: CASSGSRAAITEAFF. CDR3 DNA sequence: TGTGCCAGCAGCGGTAGTCGGGCCGCGATCACTGAAGCTTTCTTT. The whole variable domain, remainder taken from reference TRBV7-8 and TRBJ1-1, is GAGVSQSPRYKVAKRGQDVALRCDPISGHVSLFWYQQALGQGPEFLTYFQNEAQLDKSGLPSDRFFAERPEGSVSTLKIQRTQQEDSAVYLCASSGSRAAITEAFFGQGTRLTVV.